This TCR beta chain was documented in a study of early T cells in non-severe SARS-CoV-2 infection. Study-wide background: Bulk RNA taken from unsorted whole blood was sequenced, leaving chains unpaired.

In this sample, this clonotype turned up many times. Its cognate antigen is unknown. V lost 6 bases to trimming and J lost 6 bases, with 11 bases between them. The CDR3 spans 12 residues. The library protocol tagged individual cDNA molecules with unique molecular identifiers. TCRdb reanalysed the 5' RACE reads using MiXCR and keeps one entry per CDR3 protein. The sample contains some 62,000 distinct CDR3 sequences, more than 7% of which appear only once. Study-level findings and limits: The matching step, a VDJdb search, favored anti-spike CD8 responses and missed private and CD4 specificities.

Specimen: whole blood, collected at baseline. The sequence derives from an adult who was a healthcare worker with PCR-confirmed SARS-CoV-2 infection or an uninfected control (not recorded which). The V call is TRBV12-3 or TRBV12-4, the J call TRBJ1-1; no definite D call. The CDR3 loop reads CASSPPRAEAFF. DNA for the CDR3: TGTGCCAGCAGCCCACCGCGAGCTGAAGCTTTCTTT.